This T cell receptor (beta chain) is from a study of T cells in Graves' hyperthyroidism and ophthalmopathy. Study background: It was at initial diagnosis, before any treatment, that peripheral blood was collected.

RNA transcripts provided the source from which TCR beta CDR3 regions were amplified. The HTBI primer set drove a first-round RT-PCR of the TCR CDR3. TCRdb itself ran the multiplex PCR reads through MiXCR, one entry per CDR3 protein. The table shows fewer than 750,000 distinct CDR3 sequences, with about 14% occurring only once. The V end was cut by 5 bases, the J end by 5 bases, with 13 bases between. This CDR3 has 13 residues. In germline, CDR1 is LNHDA, CDR2 SQIVND (reference sequence). J is TRBJ2-7 and V is TRBV19; D possibly corresponds to TRBD2 (6 bases). The sequence was collected from a woman aged 45-65 years with Graves' ophthalmopathy. The source material was blood. The CDR3 protein is CASSLDGGNEQYF. DNA of the CDR3: TGTGCCAGTAGTTTGGACGGAGGGAACGAGCAGTACTTC. Variable domain in full (rest from reference TRBV19 and TRBJ2-7): DGGITQSPKYLFRKEGQNVTLSCEQNLNHDAMYWYRQDPGQGLRLIYYSQIVNDFQKGDIAEGYSVSREKKESFPLTVTSAQKNPTAFYLCASSLDGGNEQYFGPGTRLTVT.